The following is a TCR beta chain sequence with its context. No cognate antigen has been identified for it. No clone much larger than this one lies a single base away; base qualities are absent. The data derive from a study of blood T cell repertoires in COVID-19 (TCRdb year 2020). Regarding the research as a whole: Samples covering the acute and convalescent phases of COVID-19 were provided by collaborators in the United States, Italy and Spain. The material from the prospective study consisted of cDNA or gDNA derived from T cells, B-cell-depleted T cells, or PBMCs. Subjects who had been exposed to COVID-19, were actively infected with it, or had recovered from it provided the deeply sampled blood TCRbeta repertoires that made up the dataset. A freely available public database, intended as a resource for researchers studying the immune response to SARS-CoV-2, is where the repertoires were released. The samples were drawn from two sources: the first 160 participants of the ongoing ImmuneRACE study, and fewer than 1,500 subjects contributed by 6 global collaborators. A de-identified subject ID, COVID-19 status, age in years and sex were almost always included in the sample metadata. Where HLA class I and class II types were available, the types were taken from metadata supplied by the sample provider, not from assay-based typing. General conclusions and limits of the study: The quantity of clinical and demographic metadata differed by source and by participant and was supplied without curation.

TCRbeta CDR3 regions were amplified from genomic DNA by means of the immunoSEQ Assay, a bias-controlled multiplex PCR. The authors' analysis ran thus. Within the assay, amplification of reference gene primers was used to estimate how many nucleated cells each sample contained. To quantify the absolute abundance of each unique TCRbeta CDR3 rearrangement, sequence reads were collapsed and filtered. For each sample, productive Simpson clonality was calculated by taking the square root of Simpson's diversity index across productive rearrangements. What TCRdb holds here is the immuneACCESS table cut down to in-frame rearrangements. Part of the clones is not present; checked against another copy, under half of the missing clones reflect an unresolved V gene, and the others are unexplained. V and J calls and clone size are copied from that table; D and trimming were computed from the DNA. The sample records tens of thousands of clones, approximately 86% of which are singletons. Approximately 1.9% of the sample comes from the top ten.

Including the terminal cysteine and phenylalanine, the CDR3 comprises 18 residues. Solely the CDR3 DNA is kept, with 54 bases framed from the first base. V is cut back by 2 bases and J by 3 bases, with 7 bases in the junction unmatched. Via the germline V gene, CDR1 is SGHRS and CDR2 YFSETQ. Collaborating institutions collected whole blood in K2EDTA tubes following their own protocols. For TCRbeta analysis, collaborators shipped samples in one of three forms: frozen whole blood, isolated PBMCs, or DNA extracted from either of those sample types. This receptor chain uses TRBV5-1 and TRBJ2-5; 16 nucleotides in the junction match TRBD2. Sequencing used peripheral blood. This clonotype was obtained from an elderly woman with active or convalescent COVID-19. The sequence in DNA is TGCGCCAGCAGCTTCGGGACTAGCGGGAGGGCCGCGGAAGAGACCCAGTACTTC. Its translation is CASSFGTSGRAAEETQYF.